The 31 T cell receptor beta chains listed next were all sequenced from one sample in a study of regulatory T cells in long-lasting Graves disease. Building of the TCR beta libraries involved iRepertoire HTBI primers and Arm-PCR of CDR3 regions. MiXCR, applied by TCRdb to the multiplex PCR reads, yields one record per CDR3 protein. This table holds hundreds of thousands of distinct CDR3 sequences, around a sixth found once. Time point denoted: newly diagnosed GD, antithyroid drugs for less than 3 months. Researchers made the TCR library from RNA that was extracted from PBMCs. The sample consisted of peripheral blood mononuclear cells (PBMCs), taken at new diagnosis, from a patient treated with antithyroid drugs. These receptors originate from a female donor with Graves disease.

This clonotype was counted at least ten times. This chain uses TRBV6-1 with TRBJ2-7; TRBD2 aligns across 11 bases. This CDR3 contains 14 residues. The germline CDR1 and CDR2 sequences are MNHNS and SASEGT. After removal of 5 bases from V and 3 bases from J, the junction contained 3 bases not matched to a gene. The CDR3 protein is CASSQLAGDYEQYF. The CDR3 DNA is TGTGCCAGCAGTCAACTAGCGGGAGACTACGAGCAGTACTTC.

This clonotype was observed at least ten times. The chain uses TRBV7-9 and TRBJ1-1; a weak D match, TRBD1 (6 bases). The CDR3 consists of 15 residues. Germline V CDR1 and CDR2: SEHNR, FQNEAQ (reference sequence). V was cut by 4 bases and J by 6 bases, with 18 bases left in between. CDR3 loop: CASSSPGGGVSEAFF. In DNA form, the CDR3 reads TGTGCCAGCAGCTCGCCCGGGGGCGGCGTTTCTGAAGCTTTCTTT.

This clonotype showed up many times. This chain joins TRBV5-1 and TRBJ2-3, with D unresolved. The tail of the sequence fits TRBJ1-1 better, so the J call may be wrong. The CDR3 covers 11 residues. Germline V CDR1 and CDR2: SGHRS, YFSETQ. The CDR3 coding sequence is TGCGCCAGCAGCTTTAATGGGGAAGCTTTCTTT. Amino acid sequence: CASSFNGEAFF.

This clonotype came up many times. The chain has TRBV27 and TRBJ2-2; D is undetermined. Trimming pared 7 bases from V and 4 bases from J, leaving 10 bases between. From germline, CDR1 is MNHEY and CDR2 SMNVEV (reference sequence). The CDR3 sequence is 13 residues long. The CDR3 loop is CASILSSTGELFF. The CDR3 nucleotides read TGTGCCAGCATCCTAAGTTCCACCGGGGAGCTGTTTTTT.

The rearrangement uses TRBV9 and TRBJ2-5, with 8 bases lining up with TRBD1. CDR3 length equals 14 residues. With V trimmed by 3 bases and J by 4 bases, 5 bases remained unmatched. Looked up from germline, CDR1 is SGDLS and CDR2 is YYNGEE. CDR3 coding DNA: TGTGCCAGCAGCGCTCAGGGGGCGAGAGAGACCCAGTACTTC. This encodes CASSAQGARETQYF.

This clonotype was seen ten or more times. The V and J genes are TRBV20-1 and TRBJ1-4; 7 nucleotides line up with TRBD1. Germline lookup yields CDR1 DFQATT and CDR2 SNEGSKA (reference sequence). This CDR3 has 17 residues. The trim removed 1 base at V and 16 bases at J, leaving 24 bases unmatched. CDR3 sequence: CSARVEGTVWVLRLEFF. The CDR3 DNA reads TGCAGTGCTAGAGTGGAGGGGACAGTCTGGGTTTTGAGGTTGGAGTTTTTT.

This clonotype was seen at least ten times. The chain uses TRBV28 and TRBJ1-1, with D unresolved. CDR3 length: 14 residues. The ends were cut back, 6 bases at V and 2 bases at J, with 13 bases in the middle. Germline V gives CDR1 MDHEN, CDR2 SYDVKM. CDR3 protein: CASSPFGLNTEAFF. The CDR3, as DNA: TGTGCCAGCAGCCCCTTCGGACTAAACACTGAAGCTTTCTTT.

This clonotype was seen repeatedly, ten times or more. J is TRBJ2-3 and V is TRBV11-2; D may be TRBD1 (5 bases). Deletions cut 11 bases from V and 3 bases from J, with 18 bases between. This CDR3 has 14 amino acids. CDR1 and CDR2 from the germline V gene are SGHAT and FQNNGV. The chain's CDR3 is CAGALGLSTDTQYF. The CDR3 nucleotides read TGTGCCGGGGCCCTGGGCTTGTCTACAGATACGCAGTATTTT.

This clonotype was found a few times. The chain links TRBV27 to TRBJ1-1; no definite D call. V was pared by 6 bases and J by 5 bases, with 16 bases between. The CDR3 runs to 14 residues. Germline CDR1 reads MNHEY; CDR2 reads SMNVEV (reference sequence). The CDR3 protein is CASRPSRTETEAFF. CDR3 sequence (DNA): TGTGCCAGCAGACCCTCTAGGACTGAGACTGAAGCTTTCTTT.

This clonotype appeared many times. The chain recombines TRBV2 with TRBJ2-5; 11 bases line up with TRBD1. The V and J ends lost 7 bases and 2 bases, in that order; junction bases with no gene match: 6. The CDR3 consists of 15 residues. Germline CDR1 reads SNHLY; CDR2 reads FYNNEI. DNA of the CDR3: TGTGCCAGCACCGTTGGACAGGGGGCACAAGAGACCCAGTACTTC. Translated: CASTVGQGAQETQYF.

V and J are TRBV19 and TRBJ2-1, with 10 bases fitting TRBD1. The germline gives CDR1 LNHDA, CDR2 SQIVND (reference sequence). After removal of 5 bases from V and 6 bases from J, the junction contained 7 bases not matched to a gene. The CDR3 sequence is 15 residues long. The CDR3 is CASSFKGQGFNEQFF. In DNA, the CDR3 is TGTGCCAGTAGTTTTAAGGGACAGGGGTTCAATGAGCAGTTCTTC.

This clonotype appeared many times. The chain couples TRBV19 to TRBJ1-5; the match to TRBD1 covers 9 bases. V shed 7 bases, J shed 0 bases, and the junction held 7 bases outside the gene matches. Germline V CDR1 and CDR2: LNHDA, SQIVND (reference sequence). CDR3 length: 16 amino acids. In DNA form, the CDR3 reads TGTGCCAGTAAACAGGGGGCTATTTATAGCAATCAGCCCCAGCATTTT. It yields the protein CASKQGAIYSNQPQHF.

This clonotype was seen many times. The chain employs TRBV5-1 and TRBJ2-2; TRBD1 agrees at 11 bases. V was pared by 4 bases and J by 2 bases, with 7 bases of the junction left unmatched. This CDR3 region has 17 residues. Looked up from germline, CDR1 is SGHRS and CDR2 is YFSETQ. CDR3 sequence reads: CASSGGQGAINTGELFF. The CDR3 DNA reads as TGCGCCAGCAGCGGAGGACAGGGGGCGATCAACACCGGGGAGCTGTTTTTT. The full variable domain, its missing parts supplied by reference TRBV5-1 and TRBJ2-2, is KAGVTQTPRYLIKTRGQQVTLSCSPISGHRSVSWYQQTPGQGLQFLFEYFSETQRNKGNFPGRFSGRQFSNSRSEMNVSTLELGDSALYLCASSGGQGAINTGELFFGEGSRLTVL.

This clonotype was picked up many times. The chain carries TRBV7-2 and TRBJ1-1; D is uncertain. CDR3 length: 12 amino acids. In germline, CDR1 is SGHTA, CDR2 FQGNSA. Trimming took off 6 bases at V and 3 bases at J, with 8 bases between the two ends. CDR3: CASRIQYTEAFF. As DNA, the CDR3 is TGTGCCAGCAGAATACAGTACACTGAAGCTTTCTTT.

The chain couples TRBV6-1 to TRBJ2-7; possibly TRBD2 for D (6 bases). Trimming took 5 bases from V and 3 from J, leaving 17 bases between them. The CDR3 totals 15 residues. CDR1 MNHNS and CDR2 SASEGT come from the germline V gene. CDR3 sequence (DNA): TGTGCCAGCAGTTACTCCGGGACGGGACTCTACGAGCAGTACTTC. It encodes CASSYSGTGLYEQYF.

This clonotype appeared many times. The chain is built from TRBV20-1 and TRBJ1-2; D is undetermined. Per germline, CDR1 DFQATT and CDR2 SNEGSKA (reference sequence). V was trimmed by 2 bases and J by 4 bases, leaving 5 bases between them. There are 11 residues in the CDR3. The CDR3 sequence is CSARIGYGYTF. CDR3 nucleotides: TGCAGTGCTAGAATAGGCTATGGCTACACCTTC.

A few counts support this clonotype. This chain links TRBV9 with TRBJ2-3; D uncertain. The germline V gene has CDR1 SGDLS and CDR2 YYNGEE. The CDR3 runs to 14 residues. Trimming removed 1 base at V and 1 base at J, with 7 bases between. The CDR3 region has the DNA TGTGCCAGCAGCGTACAGGCTGGCACAGATACGCAGTATTTT. Translated, it gives CASSVQAGTDTQYF.

This clonotype occurred a few times. The chain has TRBV7-9 and TRBJ2-1; no clear D gene. V lost 1 base to trimming and J lost 9 bases, with 19 bases between them. Germline V gene data show CDR1 as SEHNR and CDR2 as FQNEAQ (reference sequence). This CDR3 region has 16 residues. The CDR3 DNA reads as TGTGCCAGCAGCTTAGGGCTCCGGACCCCACGCGCTGAGCAGTTCTTC. Amino acids: CASSLGLRTPRAEQFF. The whole variable domain, filled in from reference TRBV7-9 and TRBJ2-1, reads DTGVSQNPRHKITKRGQNVTFRCDPISEHNRLYWYRQTLGQGPEFLTYFQNEAQLEKSRLLSDRFSAERPKGSFSTLEIQRTEQGDSAMYLCASSLGLRTPRAEQFFGPGTRLTVL.

This clonotype was picked up many times. The rearrangement uses TRBV12-3 or TRBV12-4 and TRBJ2-2, with D unclear. Trimming left V 0 bases short and J 4 bases short, with 12 bases between. The CDR3 is 16 residues long. The CDR3 here is CASSLARRRSTGELFF. The CDR3, as DNA: TGTGCCAGCAGTTTAGCGCGTCGGCGCAGCACCGGGGAGCTGTTTTTT.

In this sample, this clonotype turned up many times. The J gene is TRBJ2-7, the V gene TRBV28; 12 positions agree with TRBD1. The CDR3 extends over 20 amino acids. Germline V gives CDR1 MDHEN, CDR2 SYDVKM. J lost 3 bases, V lost 1 base, and 16 bases had no gene match. Written as DNA, the CDR3 is TGTGCCAGCAGTTTATTACTCGCCGGGACAGGGGGCTCCTTTGACTACGAGCAGTACTTC. Its protein product is CASSLLLAGTGGSFDYEQYF. Complete variable domain (other parts from reference TRBV28 and TRBJ2-7): DVKVTQSSRYLVKRTGEKVFLECVQDMDHENMFWYRQDPGLGLRLIYFSYDVKMKEKGDIPEGYSVSREKKERFSLILESASTNQTSMYLCASSLLLAGTGGSFDYEQYFGPGTRLTVT.

This clonotype has a count of ten or more. The chain carries TRBV5-5 and TRBJ1-1; tentative D call: TRBD1 (6 bases). This CDR3 is 13 amino acids long. Germline-derived CDR1 and CDR2 are SGHKS and YYEKEE (reference sequence). V lost 4 bases to trimming and J lost 7 bases, with 14 bases between them. CDR3 coding DNA: TGTGCCAGCAGCCGCACGAGACAGGTTGAAGCTTTCTTT. Protein product: CASSRTRQVEAFF.

This clonotype was counted many times. The J gene is TRBJ1-6, the V gene TRBV12-3 or TRBV12-4; 7 nucleotides line up with TRBD1. There are 16 residues in the CDR3. V gave up 5 bases and J gave up 8 bases; unmatched junction bases: 12. This CDR3 reads CASSPLLQGVDSPLHF. In nucleotides, the CDR3 is TGTGCCAGCAGTCCGCTCCTCCAGGGGGTAGATTCACCCCTCCACTTT.

This rearrangement joins TRBV2 to TRBJ1-1; D may be TRBD1 (5 bases). Germline V gives CDR1 SNHLY, CDR2 FYNNEI. The CDR3 is made up of 12 amino acids. Trimming left V 10 bases short and J 4 bases short, with 13 bases between. The CDR3 region is CAKERGGTEAFF. CDR3 nucleotides: TGTGCCAAAGAGCGGGGGGGCACTGAAGCTTTCTTT.

This clonotype was seen ten or more times. J is TRBJ1-4 and V is TRBV6-1, with D hard to call. The germline CDR1 and CDR2 sequences are MNHNS and SASEGT. CDR3 length equals 13 residues. V was trimmed by 5 bases and J by 8 bases, leaving 12 bases between them. The CDR3 DNA is TGTGCCAGCAGTCTCAGACGGGCGGAAAAACTGTTTTTT. Its protein product is CASSLRRAEKLFF.

This clonotype was counted at least ten times. The chain combines TRBV11-2 with TRBJ2-7, with 7 nucleotides matching TRBD2. The germline CDR1 and CDR2 sequences are SGHAT and FQNNGV. The V segment lost 8 bases and the J segment 1 base; nucleotides outside the gene matches: 11. The CDR3 loop spans 15 amino acids. In DNA, the CDR3 is TGTGCCAGCGGGCGAGGGAGGGGCCAGTCCTACGAGCAGTACTTC. This gives the protein CASGRGRGQSYEQYF. Together with reference TRBV11-2 and TRBJ2-7, the CDR3 gives the full variable domain: EAGVAQSPRYKIIEKRQSVAFWCNPISGHATLYWYQQILGQGPKLLIQFQNNGVVDDSQLPKDRFSAERLKGVDSTLKIQPAKLEDSAVYLCASGRGRGQSYEQYFGPGTRLTVT.

This clonotype was detected ten times or more. The gene calls are TRBV12-3 or TRBV12-4 and TRBJ2-3; perhaps D is TRBD1 or TRBD2 (5 bases each). The V gene lost 8 bases and the J gene lost 1 base, with 25 bases spanning the gap. This CDR3 has 18 amino acids. CDR3 in DNA: TGTGCCAGCTGCGAGGGGAGAGGATTACGTCGAGGCACAGATACGCAGTATTTT. Amino acid sequence: CASCEGRGLRRGTDTQYF.

The chain is built from TRBV20-1 and TRBJ1-2; D gene unclear. Per germline, CDR1 DFQATT and CDR2 SNEGSKA (reference sequence). With 2 bases removed from V and 4 bases from J, the gap between germline ends came to 17 bases. The CDR3 sequence is 15 residues long. The CDR3 DNA is TGCAGTGCTAGACACTGGACCGAGGACGGCTATGGCTACACCTTC. The encoded protein is CSARHWTEDGYGYTF.

Many counts were recorded for this clonotype. The chain employs TRBV7-2 and TRBJ2-7; TRBD2 is a possible D gene (6 bases). The V end was cut by 4 bases, the J end by 5 bases, with 18 bases between. The length of the CDR3 is 15 residues. CDR1 is SGHTA and CDR2 is FQGNSA in the germline V gene. The CDR3 spells CASSSPQLARHEQYF. The CDR3 nucleotides read TGTGCCAGCAGCTCACCCCAGCTAGCGCGGCACGAGCAGTACTTC.

This clonotype was observed a few times. The chain couples TRBV12-3 or TRBV12-4 to TRBJ2-3; possibly TRBD2 for D (6 bases). The length of the CDR3 is 14 residues. V dropped 7 bases and J dropped 7 bases, with 18 bases sitting between them. The chain's CDR3 is CASKSSGDSYTQYF. In DNA, the CDR3 is TGTGCCAGCAAAAGTTCGGGAGATTCATATACGCAGTATTTT.

The rearrangement uses TRBV19 and TRBJ2-1, with 7 bases aligning to TRBD1. Germline V gene data show CDR1 as LNHDA and CDR2 as SQIVND (reference sequence). V shed 5 bases, J shed 4 bases, and the junction held 11 bases outside the gene matches. CDR3 length: 16 residues. The CDR3 loop is CASSFVPGQKYNEQFF. DNA for the CDR3: TGTGCCAGTAGTTTCGTTCCGGGACAGAAATACAATGAGCAGTTCTTC. Combining the CDR3 with reference TRBV19 and TRBJ2-1 gives the whole variable domain DGGITQSPKYLFRKEGQNVTLSCEQNLNHDAMYWYRQDPGQGLRLIYYSQIVNDFQKGDIAEGYSVSREKKESFPLTVTSAQKNPTAFYLCASSFVPGQKYNEQFFGPGTRLTVL.

In its sample, this clonotype was seen many times. CDR3 nucleotides: TGTGCCAGCAGCTTCGGCAGGGAAGAGACCCAGTACTTC. Translated: CASSFGREETQYF. J is TRBJ2-5 and V is TRBV11-2, with D perhaps TRBD1 (5 bases). Trimming took 3 bases from V and 3 from J, leaving 8 bases between them. Germline CDR1 and CDR2: SGHAT and FQNNGV. The CDR3 length is 13 residues.